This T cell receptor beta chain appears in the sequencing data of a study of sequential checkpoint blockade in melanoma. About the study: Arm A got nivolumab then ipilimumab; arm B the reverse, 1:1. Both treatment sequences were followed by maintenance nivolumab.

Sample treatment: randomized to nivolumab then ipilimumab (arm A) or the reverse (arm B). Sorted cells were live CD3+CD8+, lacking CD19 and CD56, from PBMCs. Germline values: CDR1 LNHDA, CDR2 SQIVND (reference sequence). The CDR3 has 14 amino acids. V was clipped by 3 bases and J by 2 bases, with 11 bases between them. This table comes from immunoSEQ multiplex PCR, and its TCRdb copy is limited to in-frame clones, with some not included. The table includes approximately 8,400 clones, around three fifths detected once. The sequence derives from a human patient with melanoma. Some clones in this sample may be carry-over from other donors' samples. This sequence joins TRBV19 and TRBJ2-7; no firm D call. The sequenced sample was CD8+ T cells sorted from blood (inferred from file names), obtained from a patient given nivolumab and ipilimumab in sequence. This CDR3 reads CASSMLGRPYEQYF. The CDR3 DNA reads TGTGCCAGTAGTATGTTGGGCAGACCCTACGAGCAGTACTTC.